This T cell receptor beta chain is drawn from a study of shared clonotypes between healthy human individuals. Study background: Each donor contributed plates that comprised three CD4 naive, three CD4 memory, two CD8 naive and one CD8 memory. Study results and limitations: Among non-shared clonotypes, generation probabilities were lower than among those shared by all four donors. Since donors were few, the genetic and exposure-history diversity represented was limited.

This clone was detected once. No antigen is known for it. The CDR3 has 17 amino acids. Trimming cost V 2 bases and J 0 bases, with 14 bases left between them. Germline V CDR1 and CDR2: KGHSH, LQKENI. A deep-level run was used for the assay. The assay was immunoSEQ multiplex PCR, and TCRdb's table has in-frame clones only and misses some. The data contain more than 2 million clones, about 94% of them seen just once; the ten biggest clones take up over 0.1%. The receptor was derived from a man between 18 and 35 years old in good health. This chain uses TRBV18 with TRBJ1-3; D is possibly TRBD1 (5 bases). Sequences were obtained from naive CD4+ T cells sorted from blood. Documented subset: CD45RA+ positively selected. The CDR3 DNA reads TGTGCCAGCTCACCAGGGGTCGGGACGAGCTCTGGAAACACCATATATTTT. As protein: CASSPGVGTSSGNTIYF.